This T cell receptor (beta chain) was retrieved from a study of T cell repertoires in cytomegalovirus infection. Study-wide results and caveats: The response measured ex vivo was dominated by TCR beta clonotypes (HLA-C-restricted and CMV-specific). Summed frequency of public TCR beta families distinguished CMV carriers with the relevant HLA.

TCRdb redid the calling of the reads with MiXCR, one entry per CDR3 protein. Of 450,000 to 600,000 distinct CDR3 sequences in the sample, around 11% were seen once. CDR1 is DFQATT and CDR2 is SNEGSKA in the germline V gene (reference sequence). After removal of 0 bases from V and 9 bases from J, the junction contained 9 bases not matched to a gene. The CDR3 contains 15 residues. The table lists this clonotype with many counts. The antigen remains unidentified. The specimen sequenced was PBMCs. This clonotype originated in a human donor in good health (CMV status not recorded). Some clones in this sample may be carry-over from other donors' samples. The rearrangement links TRBV20-1 to TRBJ2-1; 9 nucleotides match TRBD2. The CDR3 nucleotides are TGCAGTGCTAGAGATTTTCGCGGGGGGGCGATTGAGCAGTTCTTC. Protein product: CSARDFRGGAIEQFF.